This record looks at one T cell receptor beta chain sequence and its context. This clonotype has at least ten counts. The antigen this receptor binds is unknown. No per-base quality is available; no much larger clone lies one base away. The library was built by means of multiplex PCR. TCRdb shows the sequencer as Illumina HiSeq 4000. To build TCR beta libraries, CDR3 regions were amplified by Arm-PCR using iRepertoire HTBI primers. Gel purification was performed on PCR products prior to sequencing. The authors' analysis ran thus. A total of some 60 TRBV and approximately 13 TRBJ segments were identified across samples and were used for gene usage analysis of CDR3 amino acid clonotypes. COPE and FqMerger were used to merge filtered high-quality paired reads into contigs. BLAST was used to align contigs to IMGT TRBV, TRBD and TRBJ reference genes, with CDR3 defined following IMGT. Highly expanded clones were defined as clonotypes with a frequency above 0.1%. Shannon entropy was used to measure repertoire diversity, and the Gini coefficient was used to measure V-J evenness. A clonotype found in more than one individual was treated as public. Through fastp at Q25 and MiXCR, TCRdb rebuilt clones from the public reads, retaining in-frame beta chains. Records with the same CDR3 protein are collapsed into one entry carrying the most frequent genes and DNA. TCRdb's processing, not the authors', yielded these V and J calls. In this sample the table shows over 450,000 distinct CDR3 sequences, around a fifth of which occur a single time. 7.1% of the sample comes from the top ten.

The time point label corresponds to: persistent/refractory GD, antithyroid drugs over 5 years with positive TRAb. For both TCR sequencing and RNA sequencing, RNA was extracted from PBMCs using TRIzol. The diagnosis of Graves' disease followed American Thyroid Association guidelines. The patients came from an endocrinology department in Xi'an, China. Each patient gave approximately 9.7 milliliters of peripheral blood, collected in an EDTA anticoagulant tube. Ficoll Paque Plus density gradient separation was used to isolate PBMCs, and no further T cell sorting was done. An Agilent 2100 Bioanalyzer and agarose gel were used to check RNA quality, while a NanoDrop 2000 measured RNA concentration. The record originates from a study of regulatory T cells in long-lasting Graves disease (dated by TCRdb to about 2021). In the study overall: Persistent Graves' disease was defined as persistently positive TSH receptor autoantibodies together with antithyroid drug treatment for over 5 years. Patients with persistent Graves' disease were compared with patients with newly diagnosed Graves' disease using TCR sequencing and RNA sequencing of peripheral blood. A total of 33 samples underwent TCR sequencing, from around 13 patients with persistent Graves' disease and 20 or so patients with newly diagnosed Graves' disease. On average, persistent Graves' disease patients in the clinical cohort had been on antithyroid drugs for around 9.5 years. The study was registered as a clinical trial and conducted in China. The paper's findings and limits, for the study overall: Lower TCR Shannon entropy and fewer highly expanded clones were observed in persistent Graves' disease patients than in newly diagnosed patients, which suggested clonal expansion. Only the TCR beta chain was sequenced and analyzed. Persistent patients shared more public clonotypes among themselves (around 3,000) than newly diagnosed patients did (nearly 1,000). Persistent disease showed preferential use of TRBV28, TRBJ1-2 and TRBJ2-5, whereas newly diagnosed disease favored TRBV20-1 and TRBJ2-1. As a limitation, the authors acknowledged that the small sample size may reduce accuracy. Peripheral blood alone was examined, since thyroid tissue, which constituted the primary lesion, could not be accessed.

V is shortened by 5 bases, J by 4 bases, and the region joining them spans 18 bases. The CDR3 holds 17 amino acids from the cysteine to the phenylalanine. Only the CDR3 DNA is retained, 51 bases long and in frame from the first base. CDR1 is given as MNHEY and CDR2 as SVGEGT, both from the germline V gene. The clonotype originates from a female donor with Graves disease. The starting material was peripheral blood mononuclear cells (PBMCs), obtained when the disease was refractory, from a patient treated with antithyroid drugs. The chain couples TRBV6-2 or TRBV6-3 to TRBJ1-6; TRBD1 is perhaps the D gene, given 6 matching bases. The CDR3: CASSEKGKDRYNSPLHF. Here is the DNA: TGTGCCAGCAGTGAAAAGGGGAAGGACAGATATAATTCACCCCTCCACTTT.